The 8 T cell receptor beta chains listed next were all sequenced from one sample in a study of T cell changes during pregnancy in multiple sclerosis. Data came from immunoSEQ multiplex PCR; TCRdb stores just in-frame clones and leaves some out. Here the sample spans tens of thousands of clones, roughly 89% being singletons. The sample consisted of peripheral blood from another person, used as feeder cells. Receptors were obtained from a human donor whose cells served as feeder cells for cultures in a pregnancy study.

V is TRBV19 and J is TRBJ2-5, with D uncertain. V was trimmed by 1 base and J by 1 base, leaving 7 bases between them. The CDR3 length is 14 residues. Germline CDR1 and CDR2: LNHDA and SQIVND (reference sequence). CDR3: CASSIGPSQETQYF. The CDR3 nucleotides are TGTGCCAGTAGTATAGGGCCGTCCCAAGAGACCCAGTACTTC.

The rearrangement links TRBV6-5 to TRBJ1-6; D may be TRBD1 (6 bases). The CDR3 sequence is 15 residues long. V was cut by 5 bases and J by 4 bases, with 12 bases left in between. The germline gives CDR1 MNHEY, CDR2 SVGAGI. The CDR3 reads CASSSQQGYNSPLHF. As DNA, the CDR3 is TGTGCCAGCAGTAGCCAACAGGGTTATAATTCACCCCTCCACTTT.

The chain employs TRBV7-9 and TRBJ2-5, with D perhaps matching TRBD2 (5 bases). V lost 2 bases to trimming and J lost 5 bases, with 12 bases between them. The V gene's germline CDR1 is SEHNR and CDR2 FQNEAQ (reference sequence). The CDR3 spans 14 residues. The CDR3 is CASSLPGIGETQYF. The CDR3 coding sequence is TGTGCCAGCAGCTTACCCGGGATTGGCGAGACCCAGTACTTC.

The CDR3, as DNA: TGTGCCAGCAGCTCTCCTTCTTCCTACGAGCAGTACTTC. Its protein is CASSSPSSYEQYF. The V gene is TRBV7-9, the J gene TRBJ2-7; D call uncertain. The CDR3 is made up of 13 amino acids. Trimming left V 4 bases short and J 1 base short, with 8 bases between. Germline-derived CDR1 and CDR2 are SEHNR and FQNEAQ (reference sequence).

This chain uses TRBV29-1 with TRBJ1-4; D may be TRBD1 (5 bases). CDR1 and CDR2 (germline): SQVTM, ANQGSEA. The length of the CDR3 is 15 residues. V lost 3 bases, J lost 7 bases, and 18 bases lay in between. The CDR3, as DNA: TGCAGCGTTGAGACCATCGGGGGATGGGGTGAAAAACTGTTTTTT. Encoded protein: CSVETIGGWGEKLFF.

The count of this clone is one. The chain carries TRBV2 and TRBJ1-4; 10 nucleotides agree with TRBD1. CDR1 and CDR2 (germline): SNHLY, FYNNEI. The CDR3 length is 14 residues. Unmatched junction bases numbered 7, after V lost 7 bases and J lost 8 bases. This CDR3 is CASTKGQGREKLFF. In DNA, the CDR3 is TGTGCCAGCACCAAGGGACAGGGGCGCGAAAAACTGTTTTTT.

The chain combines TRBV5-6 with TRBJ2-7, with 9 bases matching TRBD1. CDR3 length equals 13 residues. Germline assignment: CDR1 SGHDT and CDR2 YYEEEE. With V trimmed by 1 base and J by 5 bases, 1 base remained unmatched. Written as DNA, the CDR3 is TGTGCCAGCAGCTTGAGGACAGGGGACGAGCAGTACTTC. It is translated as CASSLRTGDEQYF.

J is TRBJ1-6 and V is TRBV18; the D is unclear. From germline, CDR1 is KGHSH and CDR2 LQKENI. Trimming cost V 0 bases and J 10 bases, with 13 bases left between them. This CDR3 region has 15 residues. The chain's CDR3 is CASSPPGPGGSPLHF. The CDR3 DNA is TGTGCCAGCTCACCACCTGGTCCCGGCGGATCACCCCTCCACTTT.